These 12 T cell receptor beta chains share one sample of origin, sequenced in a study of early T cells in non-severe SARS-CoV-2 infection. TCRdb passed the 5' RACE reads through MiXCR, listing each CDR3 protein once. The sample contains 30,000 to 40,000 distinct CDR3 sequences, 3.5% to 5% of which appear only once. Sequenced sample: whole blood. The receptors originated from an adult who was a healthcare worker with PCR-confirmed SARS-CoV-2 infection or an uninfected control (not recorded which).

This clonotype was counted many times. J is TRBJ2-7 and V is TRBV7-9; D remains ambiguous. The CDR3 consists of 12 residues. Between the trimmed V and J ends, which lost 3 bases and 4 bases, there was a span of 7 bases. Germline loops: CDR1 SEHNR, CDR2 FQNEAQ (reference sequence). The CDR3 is CASSFSGYEQYF. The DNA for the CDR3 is TGTGCCAGCAGCTTCTCGGGTTACGAGCAGTACTTC.

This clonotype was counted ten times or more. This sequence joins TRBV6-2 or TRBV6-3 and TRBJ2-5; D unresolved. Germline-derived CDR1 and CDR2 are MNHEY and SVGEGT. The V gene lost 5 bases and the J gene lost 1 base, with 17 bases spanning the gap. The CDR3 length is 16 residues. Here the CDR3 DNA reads TGTGCCAGCAGTGGCCGGCCCGGAACTTCCCAAGAGACCCAGTACTTC. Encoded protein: CASSGRPGTSQETQYF.

In nucleotides, the CDR3 is TGCAGTGCTAGAGATTCCCAGCGGGGAACAGATACGCAGTATTTT. Amino acids: CSARDSQRGTDTQYF. The gene calls are TRBV20-1 and TRBJ2-3; 7 nucleotides match TRBD2. Trimming at V came to 0 bases and at J to 3 bases, leaving 6 bases not matched to a gene. The CDR3 totals 15 residues. Germline loops: CDR1 DFQATT, CDR2 SNEGSKA (reference sequence).

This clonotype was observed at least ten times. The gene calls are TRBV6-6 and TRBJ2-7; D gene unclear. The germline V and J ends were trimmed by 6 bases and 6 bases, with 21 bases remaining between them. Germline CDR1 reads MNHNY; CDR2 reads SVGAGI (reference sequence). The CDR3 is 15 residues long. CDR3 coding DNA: TGTGCCAGCAGCCTCCGGGTTAAGACGACGGGCGAGCAGTACTTC. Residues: CASSLRVKTTGEQYF.

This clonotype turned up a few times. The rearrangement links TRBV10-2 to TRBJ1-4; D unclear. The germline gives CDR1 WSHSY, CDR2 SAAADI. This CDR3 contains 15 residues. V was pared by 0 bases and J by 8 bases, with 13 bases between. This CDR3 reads CASSESMGFGEKLFF. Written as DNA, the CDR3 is TGCGCCAGCAGTGAGTCCATGGGTTTTGGCGAAAAACTGTTTTTT.

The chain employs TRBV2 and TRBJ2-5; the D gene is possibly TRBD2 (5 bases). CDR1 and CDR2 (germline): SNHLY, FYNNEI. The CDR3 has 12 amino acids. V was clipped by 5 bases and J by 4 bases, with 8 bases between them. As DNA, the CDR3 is TGTGCCAGCAGTCCTAGCCCAGAGACCCAGTACTTC. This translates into CASSPSPETQYF.

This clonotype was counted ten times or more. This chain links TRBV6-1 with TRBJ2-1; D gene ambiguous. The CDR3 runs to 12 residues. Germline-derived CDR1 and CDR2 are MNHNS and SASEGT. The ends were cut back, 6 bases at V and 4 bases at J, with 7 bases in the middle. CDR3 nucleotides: TGTGCCAGCAGGGACGAGTACAATGAGCAGTTCTTC. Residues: CASRDEYNEQFF.

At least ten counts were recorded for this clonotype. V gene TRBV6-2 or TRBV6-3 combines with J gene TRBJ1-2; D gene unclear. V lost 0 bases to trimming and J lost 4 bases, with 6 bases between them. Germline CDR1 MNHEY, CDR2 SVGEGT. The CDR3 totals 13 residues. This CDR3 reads CASSYSTRYGYTF. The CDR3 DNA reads TGTGCCAGCAGTTACTCCACCCGCTATGGCTACACCTTC.

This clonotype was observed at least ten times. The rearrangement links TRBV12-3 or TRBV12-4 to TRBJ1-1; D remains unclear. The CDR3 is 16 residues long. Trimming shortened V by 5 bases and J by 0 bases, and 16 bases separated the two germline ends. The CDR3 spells CASSLYGNFMNTEAFF. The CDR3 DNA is TGTGCCAGCAGTCTCTATGGAAACTTCATGAACACTGAAGCTTTCTTT.

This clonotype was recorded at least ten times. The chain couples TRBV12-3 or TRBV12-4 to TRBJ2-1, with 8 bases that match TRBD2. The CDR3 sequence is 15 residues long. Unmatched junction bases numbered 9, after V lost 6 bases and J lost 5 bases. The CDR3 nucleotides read TGTGCCAGCAGCCCAGCCGCGGGGGGAAACAATGAGCAGTTCTTC. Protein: CASSPAAGGNNEQFF.

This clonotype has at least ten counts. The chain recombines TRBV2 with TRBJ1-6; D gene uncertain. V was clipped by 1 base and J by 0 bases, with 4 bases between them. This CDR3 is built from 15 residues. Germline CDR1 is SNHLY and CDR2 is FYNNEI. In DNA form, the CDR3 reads TGTGCCAGCAGTGAAGAGGGCTCCTATAATTCACCCCTCCACTTT. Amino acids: CASSEEGSYNSPLHF.

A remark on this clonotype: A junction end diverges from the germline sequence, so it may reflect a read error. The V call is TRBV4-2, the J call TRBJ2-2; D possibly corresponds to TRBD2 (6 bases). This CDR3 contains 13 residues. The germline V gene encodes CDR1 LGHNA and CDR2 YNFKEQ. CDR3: CASSVALGEALLF. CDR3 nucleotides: TGTGCCAGCAGCGTAGCCTTGGGGGAGGCGTTACTTTTT.